The 26 T cell receptor beta chains given below trace back to one sample, sequenced in a study of monozygotic twins with inflammatory bowel disease. TCRdb reprocessed the 5' RACE reads; each CDR3 protein has one entry and no DNA is given. The sample has approximately 400,000 distinct CDR3 sequences, and its top ten clones hold 2.4%. Sequencing was performed on blood. The receptors come from a human donor with ulcerative colitis or Crohn's disease, or a healthy co-twin of an affected twin (not recorded which).

The chain combines TRBV28 with TRBJ2-5; the D call of TRBD1 rests on TCRdb alone, since no DNA is present to check it. Germline values: CDR1 MDHEN, CDR2 SYDVKM. This CDR3 has 14 amino acids. The CDR3 here is CASSVSGGAETQYF. Full variable domain (outside the CDR3, taken from reference TRBV28 and TRBJ2-5): DVKVTQSSRYLVKRTGEKVFLECVQDMDHENMFWYRQDPGLGLRLIYFSYDVKMKEKGDIPEGYSVSREKKERFSLILESASTNQTSMYLCASSVSGGAETQYFGPGTRLLVL.

This chain joins TRBV27 and TRBJ2-5. The CDR3 has 14 amino acids. CDR1 and CDR2 from the germline V gene are MNHEY and SMNVEV (reference sequence). The chain's CDR3 is CASSLSAVPVTQYF.

V and J are TRBV2 and TRBJ2-7; TCRdb's assignment of TRBD1 cannot be checked, as there is no DNA. The CDR3 runs to 15 residues. From germline, CDR1 is SNHLY and CDR2 FYNNEI. The CDR3 region is CASRPGIGSSYEQYF.

The chain couples TRBV20-1 to TRBJ1-1; TCRdb lists TRBD1, though no DNA is available to test this call. Looked up from germline, CDR1 is DFQATT and CDR2 is SNEGSKA (reference sequence). The CDR3 is made up of 16 amino acids. This CDR3 reads CSARGLRQTMNTEAFF.

This sequence joins TRBV10-3 and TRBJ2-3. The germline V gene encodes CDR1 ENHRY and CDR2 SYGVKD. This CDR3 has 15 amino acids. This chain's CDR3 is CAISAYRLDTDTQYF.

This rearrangement joins TRBV11-2 to TRBJ2-5; with no DNA, the TCRdb D assignment of TRBD2 cannot be verified. There are 15 residues in the CDR3. Germline V gives CDR1 SGHAT, CDR2 FQNNGV. Here the CDR3 reads CASSPGTSGIETQYF.

The chain employs TRBV20-1 and TRBJ1-3; with no DNA, the TCRdb D assignment of TRBD1 cannot be verified. The CDR3 runs 14 residues. Per the germline V gene, CDR1 is DFQATT and CDR2 is SNEGSKA (reference sequence). This CDR3 reads CSASRGFPPNTIYF.

The gene calls are TRBV7-2 and TRBJ1-3. Germline V CDR1 and CDR2: SGHTA, FQGNSA. CDR3 size: 13 residues. CDR3 sequence: CASSSSPGNTIYF.

The V call is TRBV18, the J call TRBJ1-1. The CDR3 covers 13 residues. Looked up from germline, CDR1 is KGHSH and CDR2 is LQKENI. CDR3 region: CASSSDRSTEAFF.

This sequence joins TRBV12-3 or TRBV12-4 and TRBJ2-5; TCRdb outputs TRBD2, but without DNA this stays unchecked. This CDR3 region has 14 residues. The CDR3 sequence is CASSLAGTRETQYF.

The chain has TRBV5-1 and TRBJ2-1; the TCRdb D gene call, TRBD1, has no DNA to confirm it. The CDR3 extends over 16 amino acids. Germline assignment: CDR1 SGHRS and CDR2 YFSETQ. The CDR3 loop is CASSPIPDREHNEQFF.

The rearrangement uses TRBV5-1 and TRBJ2-2; lacking DNA, the TRBD2 call made by TCRdb goes unchecked. The length of the CDR3 is 21 residues. CDR1 and CDR2 (germline): SGHRS, YFSETQ. The CDR3 is CASSPPTGTSGWYANTGELFF.

The rearrangement joins TRBV30 to TRBJ2-5; TCRdb's D call of TRBD1 is untestable without DNA. The CDR3 loop spans 13 amino acids. Germline CDR1 is GTSNPN and CDR2 is SVGIG (reference sequence). CDR3 loop: CAWDRNAQETQYF. Using reference TRBV30 and TRBJ2-5 for the parts outside the CDR3, the full variable domain is SQTIHQWPATLVQPVGSPLSLECTVEGTSNPNLYWYRQAAGRGLQLLFYSVGIGQISSEVPQNLSASRPQDRQFILSSKKLLLSDSGFYLCAWDRNAQETQYFGPGTRLLVL.

This chain uses TRBV4-1 with TRBJ2-5; TCRdb gives TRBD2 as the D gene, but with no DNA this cannot be confirmed. This CDR3 has 15 amino acids. The V gene's germline CDR1 is MGHRA and CDR2 YSYEKL. CDR3 in amino acids: CASSEWETARETQYF.

This chain connects TRBV28 to TRBJ2-1; TCRdb's assignment of TRBD2 cannot be checked, as there is no DNA. Germline V gene data show CDR1 as MDHEN and CDR2 as SYDVKM. The CDR3 is 14 residues long. CDR3 loop: CASSLGGLRNEQFF.

This sequence joins TRBV29-1 and TRBJ2-7; no DNA is available, so the TRBD1 call from TCRdb remains unchecked. This CDR3 spans 13 amino acids. Germline V gene lookup returns CDR1 SQVTM and CDR2 ANQGSEA. CDR3 region: CSVHPGQGNEQYF.

V is TRBV15 and J is TRBJ2-4; TCRdb's D gene call, TRBD1, goes unchecked for lack of DNA. Germline CDR1 reads LNHNV; CDR2 reads YYDKDF (reference sequence). The CDR3 loop spans 14 amino acids. Here the CDR3 reads CATSPPGAKNIQYF. The full variable domain, its missing parts supplied by reference TRBV15 and TRBJ2-4, is DAMVIQNPRYQVTQFGKPVTLSCSQTLNHNVMYWYQQKSSQAPKLLFHYYDKDFNNEADTPDNFQSRRPNTSFCFLDIRSPGLGDTAMYLCATSPPGAKNIQYFGAGTRLSVL.

The rearrangement links TRBV6-1 to TRBJ2-7. This CDR3 has 12 residues. Germline CDR1 MNHNS, CDR2 SASEGT. The CDR3 reads CANADSSYEQYF.

The genes are TRBV5-1 and TRBJ2-7; lacking DNA, the TRBD1 call made by TCRdb goes unchecked. Germline CDR1 SGHRS, CDR2 YFSETQ. This CDR3 is built from 12 residues. The CDR3 region is CASSLGQNEQYF.

The V call is TRBV24-1, the J call TRBJ2-5; TCRdb's assignment of TRBD1 cannot be checked, as there is no DNA. This CDR3 has 15 amino acids. Germline-derived CDR1 and CDR2 are KGHDR and SFDVKD. The chain's CDR3 is CATSDNGQHQETQYF.

This rearrangement joins TRBV5-1 to TRBJ2-2; the D call of TRBD2 rests on TCRdb alone, since no DNA is present to check it. CDR1 and CDR2 from the germline V gene are SGHRS and YFSETQ. The CDR3 runs to 16 residues. CDR3 sequence: CASTALPGGHTGELFF.

The chain has TRBV5-1 and TRBJ1-1; TCRdb's D call, TRBD1, is unchecked because there is no DNA. Germline CDR1 reads SGHRS; CDR2 reads YFSETQ. CDR3 size: 14 residues. CDR3 sequence reads: CASRTTGWGTEAFF.

This chain uses TRBV5-5 with TRBJ1-5; TCRdb selects TRBD1, and the lack of DNA leaves this call unchecked. This CDR3 is built from 18 residues. CDR1 SGHKS and CDR2 YYEKEE come from the germline V gene (reference sequence). The CDR3 is CASSLTQRDRVIGQPQHF.

The chain is built from TRBV29-1 and TRBJ1-1; TCRdb reports TRBD1, a call that lacks DNA to check it against. Germline V gene sequence: CDR1 SQVTM, CDR2 ANQGSEA. The CDR3 length is 15 residues. This CDR3 reads CSVRAQGTTVTEAFF. Full variable domain (outside the CDR3, taken from reference TRBV29-1 and TRBJ1-1): SAVISQKPSRDICQRGTSLTIQCQVDSQVTMMFWYRQQPGQSLTLIATANQGSEATYESGFVIDKFPISRPNLTFSTLTVSNMSPEDSSIYLCSVRAQGTTVTEAFFGQGTRLTVV.

The genes are TRBV27 and TRBJ2-4. CDR3 length: 14 amino acids. Germline CDR1 is MNHEY and CDR2 is SMNVEV (reference sequence). CDR3 sequence: CASSQKRTEDIQYF.

V gene TRBV12-3 or TRBV12-4 combines with J gene TRBJ1-1; TCRdb outputs TRBD1, but without DNA this stays unchecked. CDR3 length equals 14 residues. CDR3 sequence: CASSRTGGFTEAFF.